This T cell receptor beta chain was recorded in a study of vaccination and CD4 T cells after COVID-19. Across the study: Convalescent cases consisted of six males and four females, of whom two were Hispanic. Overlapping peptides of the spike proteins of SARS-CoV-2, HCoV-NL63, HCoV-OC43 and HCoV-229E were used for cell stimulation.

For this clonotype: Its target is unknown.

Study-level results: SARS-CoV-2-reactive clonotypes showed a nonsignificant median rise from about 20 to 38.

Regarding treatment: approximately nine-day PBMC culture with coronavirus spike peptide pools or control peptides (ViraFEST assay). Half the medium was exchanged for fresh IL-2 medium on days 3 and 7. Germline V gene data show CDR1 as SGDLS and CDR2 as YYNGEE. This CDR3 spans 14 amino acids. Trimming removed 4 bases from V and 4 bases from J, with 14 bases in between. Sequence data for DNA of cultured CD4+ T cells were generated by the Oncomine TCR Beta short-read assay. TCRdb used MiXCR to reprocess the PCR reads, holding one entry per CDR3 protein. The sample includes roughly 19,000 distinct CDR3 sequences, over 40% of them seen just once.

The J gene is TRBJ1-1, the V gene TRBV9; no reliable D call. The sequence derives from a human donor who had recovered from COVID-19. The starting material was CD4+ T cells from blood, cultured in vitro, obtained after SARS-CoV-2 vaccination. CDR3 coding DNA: TGTGCCAGCAGCACGGGCTCCTCGGGCACTGAAGCTTTCTTT. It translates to CASSTGSSGTEAFF.